This T cell receptor beta chain appears in the sequencing data of a study of blood T cell repertoires in COVID-19. Study as a whole: Sites across the United States, Italy and Spain contributed samples from acute and convalescent COVID-19. In each case, the material was cDNA or gDNA derived from T cells, B-cell-depleted T cells, or PBMCs.

In the source study's methods: By means of reference gene primer amplification, nucleated cell counts were estimated. The data were produced by immunoSEQ multiplex PCR, yet TCRdb's version contains in-frame clones alone and is incomplete. Clonal size and the V and J genes are those of that table, whereas D and trimming came from the DNA. The data contain under 250,000 clones, 85% of them singletons. Germline CDR1 and CDR2: DFQATT and SNEGSKA (reference sequence). This CDR3 is built from 14 residues. The V end was cut by 3 bases, the J end by 0 bases, with 11 bases between. The receptor was derived from a middle-aged man with COVID-19, enrolled during active disease. The specimen sequenced was peripheral blood. The V gene is TRBV20-1, the J gene TRBJ1-1, with D tentatively TRBD1 (5 bases). CDR3 bases: TGCAGTGCTAGTTTGGACAATGTGAACACTGAAGCTTTCTTT. Protein: CSASLDNVNTEAFF.